This TCR beta chain was profiled in a study of blood T cell repertoires in COVID-19. Study information: Samples representing acute and convalescent COVID-19 were sourced from the United States, Italy and Spain. PBMCs, B-cell-depleted T cells, or T cells were the source of the cDNA or gDNA that made up the material.

In the authors' workflow: For nucleated cells, counts were estimated from reference gene primer amplification. Some clones are missing from TCRdb's copy, which holds only in-frame ones; the method was immunoSEQ multiplex PCR. V, J and clone size derive from that table, while D and trimming were established from the DNA sequence. The repertoire includes 130,000 or so clones, approximately 88% of them detected once, and 10% sits in the top ten. Germline V gene data show CDR1 as MGHRA and CDR2 as YSYEKL. V gave up 3 bases and J gave up 8 bases; unmatched junction bases: 4. The CDR3 spans 14 residues. The V gene is TRBV4-1, the J gene TRBJ1-4, with TRBD1 matching 9 bases. The receptor was isolated from a man aged 55 to 69 with active or convalescent COVID-19. Sample: peripheral blood. CDR3 nucleotides: TGCGCCAGCAGCCAGGGACAGGGAATCGAAAAACTGTTTTTT. It is translated as CASSQGQGIEKLFF.